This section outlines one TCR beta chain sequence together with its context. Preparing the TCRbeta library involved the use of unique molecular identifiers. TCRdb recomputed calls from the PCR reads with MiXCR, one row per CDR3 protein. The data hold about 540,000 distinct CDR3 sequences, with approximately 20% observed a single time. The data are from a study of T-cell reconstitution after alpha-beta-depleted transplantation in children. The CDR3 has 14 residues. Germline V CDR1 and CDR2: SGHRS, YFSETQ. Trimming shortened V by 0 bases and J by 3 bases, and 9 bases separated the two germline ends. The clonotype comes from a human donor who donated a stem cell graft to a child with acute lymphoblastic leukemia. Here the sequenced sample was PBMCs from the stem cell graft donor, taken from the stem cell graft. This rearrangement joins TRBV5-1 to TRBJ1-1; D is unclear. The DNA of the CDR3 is TGCGCCAGCAGCTTGGGTCGGACCGACACTGAAGCTTTCTTT. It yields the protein CASSLGRTDTEAFF.